Listed below are T cell receptor beta chains from one sample, sequenced in a study of T cell responses to AZD1222 COVID-19 vaccine. The method was immunoSEQ multiplex PCR; TCRdb's version includes in-frame clones alone and lacks a portion of them. This sample carries approximately 200,000 clones, 90% to 95% of them seen once, and the ten largest clones take approximately 3.7%. The specimen was peripheral blood, collected 28 days after the second AZD1222 dose. All receptors come from an adult who received the AZD1222 COVID-19 vaccine. Each CDR3 is given with its conserved first and last residue. The order of the fields is D gene, J gene, clone size, V gene, CDR3 protein, CDR3 DNA. D genes are given only for firm matches. The size field is filled for only some rows; it gives once, few, many or a size class.

-,TRBJ1-6,-,TRBV7-9,CASSLPGDLGANRSPLHF,TGTGCCAGCAGCCTTCCGGGGGATTTGGGGGCCAATAGGTCACCCCTCCACTTT
-,TRBJ2-2,-,TRBV21-1,CASHRAELTGELFF,TGTGCCAGCCACCGGGCAGAACTCACCGGGGAGCTGTTTTTT
TRBD1,TRBJ1-1,-,TRBV2,CATQRDRGTEAFF,TGTGCCACCCAACGGGACAGGGGTACTGAAGCTTTCTTT
-,TRBJ2-3,-,TRBV5-1,CASSLVAVGDTQYF,TGCGCCAGCAGCTTGGTGGCGGTGGGGGATACGCAGTATTTT
-,TRBJ2-3,-,TRBV6-5,CASSYRGSDTDTQYF,TGTGCCAGCAGTTACAGAGGATCAGACACAGATACGCAGTATTTT
-,TRBJ1-1,-,TRBV25-1,CASSDDRTYEAFF,TGTGCCAGCAGTGATGACAGAACCTATGAAGCTTTCTTT
-,TRBJ1-5,-,TRBV7-9,CASSLLFFRQHYSNQPQHF,TGTGCCAGCAGCTTATTGTTCTTCAGGCAGCACTATAGCAATCAGCCCCAGCATTTT
-,TRBJ1-1,-,TRBV13,CASSPDNMNTEAFF,TGTGCCAGCAGCCCGGACAACATGAACACTGAAGCTTTCTTT
TRBD1,TRBJ2-7,-,TRBV11-1,CASSSTGGSYEQYF,TGTGCCAGCAGCTCGACAGGGGGCTCCTACGAGCAGTACTTC
-,TRBJ1-1,-,TRBV7-3,CASSLRPDGTEAFF,TGTGCCAGCAGCTTGAGGCCCGACGGCACTGAAGCTTTCTTT
TRBD2,TRBJ2-3,once,TRBV28,CASSSYSGLRTDTQYF,TGTGCCAGCAGTTCGTATAGCGGGCTCCGCACAGATACGCAGTATTTT
-,TRBJ1-1,-,TRBV6-5,CASKDWNTEAFF,TGTGCCAGCAAGGACTGGAACACTGAAGCTTTCTTT
-,TRBJ1-5,-,TRBV19,CASVQGTYQPQHF,TGTGCCAGTGTTCAGGGCACTTATCAGCCCCAGCATTTT
-,TRBJ1-1,few,TRBV3-1/TRBV3-2,CASTIGADTEAFF,TGTGCCAGCACGATAGGGGCGGACACTGAAGCTTTCTTT
TRBD1,TRBJ1-1,-,TRBV2,CASNDRVAEAFF,TGTGCCAGTAATGACAGGGTGGCTGAAGCTTTCTTT
-,TRBJ1-3,-,TRBV28,CATFFPPNTIYF,TGTGCCACCTTTTTCCCCCCGAACACCATATATTTT
-,TRBJ2-7,once,TRBV6-5,CASSYRPNRVHEQYF,TGTGCCAGCAGTTATCGCCCAAATCGGGTCCACGAGCAGTACTTC
-,TRBJ1-2,-,TRBV4-1,CASSRDRGYTF,TGCGCCAGCAGCCGCGACAGGGGCTACACCTTC
-,TRBJ1-2,-,TRBV19,CASSLNEGGHDGYTF,TGTGCCAGTAGTTTAAATGAGGGGGGGCACGATGGCTACACCTTC
-,TRBJ1-2,-,TRBV7-2,CASSSPGRPGYTF,TGTGCCAGCAGCTCCCCCGGCCGTCCTGGCTACACCTTC
TRBD1,TRBJ1-2,-,TRBV9,CASTGTGVGYTF,TGTGCCAGTACCGGGACAGGGGTCGGCTACACCTTC
TRBD2,TRBJ2-1,-,TRBV6-5,CASSYPTGTRGEQFF,TGTGCCAGCAGTTACCCCACCGGGACTAGGGGTGAGCAGTTCTTC
TRBD1,TRBJ1-1,-,TRBV7-8,CASSRRDRGTEAFF,TGTGCCAGCAGCCGCCGGGACAGGGGCACTGAAGCTTTCTTT
-,TRBJ1-3,once,TRBV9,CASRSGNTIYF,TGTGCCAGCAGATCCGGAAACACCATATATTTT
-,TRBJ1-2,-,TRBV28,CASSSLRDGYGYTF,TGTGCCAGCAGTTCCCTCCGGGACGGCTATGGCTACACCTTC
-,TRBJ1-2,-,TRBV5-4,CASSRDSRGYGYTF,TGTGCCAGCAGCCGGGACTCGAGAGGCTATGGCTACACCTTC
TRBD1,TRBJ2-1,-,TRBV5-6,CASSWDRGANEQFF,TGTGCCAGCAGTTGGGACAGGGGGGCCAATGAGCAGTTCTTC
TRBD1,TRBJ1-2,-,TRBV24-1,CATSDLGQRVGYTF,TGTGCCACCAGTGACTTGGGACAGCGCGTTGGCTACACCTTC
TRBD2,TRBJ2-1,-,TRBV24-1,CATSDPTVARERRSYNEQFF,TGTGCCACCAGTGACCCGACAGTGGCGCGGGAGCGGCGATCCTACAATGAGCAGTTCTTC
-,TRBJ1-6,-,TRBV5-1,CASSLGGLGNSPLHF,TGCGCCAGCAGCTTAGGGGGGCTGGGGAATTCACCCCTCCACTTT
TRBD1,TRBJ2-2,few,TRBV5-1,CASSIGWTGSRTGELFF,TGCGCCAGCAGCATTGGATGGACAGGGTCAAGGACCGGGGAGCTGTTTTTT
-,TRBJ1-3,-,TRBV5-1,CASSPISGASSGNTIYF,TGCGCCAGCAGCCCTATTAGCGGGGCAAGCTCTGGAAACACCATATATTTT